A single sample is the source of the 30 T cell receptor beta chains below, sequenced in a study of T cell repertoires in cytomegalovirus infection. These TCRs are of unknown antigen specificity. TCRdb recomputed calls from the reads with MiXCR, one row per CDR3 protein. The data show about 920,000 distinct CDR3 sequences, with about a third seen just once and over 12% held by the top ten. The specimen was cultured CD8+ T cells from PBMCs, collected from culture after CMV antigen stimulation. Receptors were obtained from a human donor in good health (CMV status not recorded). Some clones in this sample may be carry-over from other donors' samples.

J is TRBJ2-1 and V is TRBV6-2 or TRBV6-3, with 7 bases fitting TRBD1. CDR1 is MNHEY and CDR2 is SVGEGT in the germline V gene. V was pared by 5 bases and J by 3 bases, with 13 bases of the junction left unmatched. The CDR3 contains 17 residues. In nucleotides, the CDR3 is TGTGCCAGCAGTCTTGATACCGACCAGGGGGTCTACAATGAGCAGTTCTTC. Protein product: CASSLDTDQGVYNEQFF.

This clonotype came up many times. The chain has TRBV7-8 and TRBJ2-3; tentatively, D is TRBD2 (5 bases). Looked up from germline, CDR1 is SGHVS and CDR2 is FQNEAQ. Deletions cut 5 bases from V and 1 base from J, with 22 bases between. The CDR3 loop spans 18 amino acids. The CDR3 spells CASSPSLGRGSGTDTQYF. Written as DNA, the CDR3 is TGTGCCAGCAGCCCTTCCCTTGGTCGGGGATCGGGCACAGATACGCAGTATTTT.

Many counts were recorded for this clonotype. This chain joins TRBV7-9 and TRBJ2-1; D assignment may be TRBD1 or TRBD2 (5 bases each). Germline V gene lookup returns CDR1 SEHNR and CDR2 FQNEAQ (reference sequence). The V end was cut by 0 bases, the J end by 9 bases, with 15 bases between. The CDR3 is made up of 15 amino acids. The CDR3 is CASSLATDPRGEQFF. CDR3 DNA: TGTGCCAGCAGCTTAGCGACAGATCCTCGGGGTGAGCAGTTCTTC.

This clonotype was recorded a few times. The chain joins TRBV7-6 to TRBJ2-7; 9 bases align to TRBD2. The CDR3 loop spans 14 amino acids. V lost 3 bases to trimming and J lost 5 bases; unmatched junction nucleotides: 5. The germline gives CDR1 SGHVS, CDR2 FNYEAQ. CDR3: CASSLGLADDEQYF. In DNA form, the CDR3 reads TGTGCCAGCAGCTTGGGACTAGCTGATGACGAGCAGTACTTC.

Only one count was recorded for this clonotype. This rearrangement joins TRBV3-1 to TRBJ2-1; tentatively, D is TRBD1 or TRBD2 (6 bases each). V dropped 0 bases and J dropped 7 bases, with 19 bases sitting between them. This CDR3 comprises 17 residues. Germline V lookup: CDR1 LGHDT, CDR2 YNNKEL (reference sequence). CDR3: CASSQEPGRGPGNEQFF. The DNA for the CDR3 is TGTGCCAGCAGCCAAGAACCGGGACGGGGGCCTGGGAATGAGCAGTTCTTC.

This clonotype has at least ten counts. V gene TRBV7-9 combines with J gene TRBJ2-1; D may be TRBD1 (5 bases). The CDR3 has 15 amino acids. Trimming removed 5 bases at V and 8 bases at J, with 19 bases between. Germline CDR1 SEHNR, CDR2 FQNEAQ (reference sequence). CDR3 coding DNA: TGTGCCAGCAGCCCGCAGGGTCGTGGTCGAGATGAGCAGTTCTTC. It specifies CASSPQGRGRDEQFF.

This clonotype was observed once. The rearrangement uses TRBV7-4 and TRBJ2-1; perhaps TRBD2 as D (6 bases). Germline V CDR1 and CDR2: SGHVT, SQSDAQ. V was clipped by 6 bases and J by 7 bases, with 13 bases between them. This CDR3 contains 13 residues. CDR3 residues: CASSRDLFNEQFF. The CDR3 bases are TGTGCCAGCAGTAGGGACTTATTTAATGAGCAGTTCTTC.

Only a few counts were recorded for this clonotype. The chain couples TRBV7-2 to TRBJ2-5; 10 bases align to TRBD2. CDR1 is SGHTA and CDR2 is FQGNSA in the germline V gene. The CDR3 is 18 amino acids. The junction had 10 bases not matched to a gene; V was cut back by 0 bases and J by 3 bases. The chain's CDR3 is CASSLAGSGGPWEETQYF. DNA for the CDR3: TGTGCCAGCAGCTTAGCGGGTAGCGGGGGGCCATGGGAAGAGACCCAGTACTTC.

This clonotype has a count of ten or more. The chain links TRBV7-2 to TRBJ1-1; 7 bases are a match to TRBD1. Germline loops: CDR1 SGHTA, CDR2 FQGNSA. V shed 0 bases, J shed 5 bases, and the junction held 6 bases outside the gene matches. The CDR3 runs 15 residues. The CDR3 region is CASSLAEGAGTEAFF. CDR3 in DNA: TGTGCCAGCAGCTTAGCGGAGGGGGCGGGAACTGAAGCTTTCTTT.

This clonotype has only a few counts. J is TRBJ1-1 and V is TRBV5-4, with D possibly TRBD1 on 5 matching bases. Germline loops: CDR1 SGHNT, CDR2 YYREEE (reference sequence). Trimming left V 9 bases short and J 2 bases short, with 11 bases between. The CDR3 loop spans 12 amino acids. The CDR3 DNA sequence: TGTGCCACCGCTCAGGGAAACACTGAAGCTTTCTTT. It translates to CATAQGNTEAFF. The full variable domain, in which reference TRBV5-4 and TRBJ1-1 provide the parts outside the CDR3, is ETGVTQSPTHLIKTRGQQVTLRCSSQSGHNTVSWYQQALGQGPQFIFQYYREEENGRGNFPPRFSGLQFPNYSSELNVNALELDDSALYLCATAQGNTEAFFGQGTRLTVV.

The chain combines TRBV7-9 with TRBJ2-7; D possibly corresponds to TRBD1 (5 bases). V lost 5 bases to trimming and J lost 5 bases, with 10 bases between them. The CDR3 is made up of 12 amino acids. CDR1 is SEHNR, CDR2 FQNEAQ, per germline (reference sequence). CDR3 sequence reads: CASSPSQDEQYF. CDR3 bases: TGTGCCAGCAGCCCCTCACAGGACGAGCAGTACTTC.

This clonotype was seen ten or more times. The J gene is TRBJ2-1, the V gene TRBV7-9, with D possibly matching TRBD1 (7 bases). Germline V gene sequence: CDR1 SEHNR, CDR2 FQNEAQ (reference sequence). V lost 6 bases to trimming and J lost 7 bases, with 10 bases between them. The CDR3 consists of 12 residues. Written as DNA, the CDR3 is TGTGCCAGCAGGGCAGGGGGGAATGAGCAGTTCTTC. This codes for CASRAGGNEQFF.

The rearrangement joins TRBV15 to TRBJ2-1; D remains ambiguous. The CDR3 spans 11 residues. The germline V gene has CDR1 LNHNV and CDR2 YYDKDF (reference sequence). Trimming pared 1 base from V and 11 bases from J, leaving 6 bases between. The CDR3 DNA reads TGTGCCACCAGCAGAGGACCGCAGCAGTTCTTC. This codes for CATSRGPQQFF.

The chain is built from TRBV12-3 or TRBV12-4 and TRBJ2-3, with 11 bases fitting TRBD1. V was pared by 6 bases and J by 4 bases, with 3 bases of the junction left unmatched. The CDR3 sequence is 14 residues long. CDR3 DNA: TGTGCCAGCAGCACGGGACAGGGGGCAGATACGCAGTATTTT. This codes for CASSTGQGADTQYF.

This chain joins TRBV19 and TRBJ1-1, with D hard to call. Germline CDR1 is LNHDA and CDR2 is SQIVND (reference sequence). CDR3 size: 15 residues. V was pared by 6 bases and J by 1 base, with 15 bases between. The DNA for the CDR3 is TGTGCCAGTAGCATCAACAGACGCGAGAACACTGAAGCTTTCTTT. This gives the protein CASSINRRENTEAFF.

The chain carries TRBV6-5 and TRBJ2-1, with 9 bases matching TRBD1. There are 14 residues in the CDR3. Germline trimming cut 7 bases from V and 3 bases from J; bases unmatched to any gene: 4. Germline V gene sequence: CDR1 MNHEY, CDR2 SVGAGI. CDR3 nucleotide sequence: TGTGCCAGCACCGGACAGGGGAGCTACAATGAGCAGTTCTTC. Translation: CASTGQGSYNEQFF.

The chain employs TRBV12-3 or TRBV12-4 and TRBJ2-3; 12 nucleotides line up with TRBD2. V dropped 7 bases and J dropped 2; count of bases not matched to a gene: 10. The CDR3 extends over 17 amino acids. This CDR3 is CASTTRGLAGSTDTQYF. For the CDR3, the DNA is TGTGCCAGCACTACAAGGGGACTAGCGGGTTCCACAGATACGCAGTATTTT.

This clonotype has at least ten counts. The rearrangement joins TRBV7-9 to TRBJ2-1, with D maybe TRBD2 (7 bases). The CDR3 covers 16 residues. Germline-derived CDR1 and CDR2 are SEHNR and FQNEAQ (reference sequence). V lost 0 bases and J lost 6, with 15 bases in between. In nucleotides, the CDR3 is TGTGCCAGCAGCTTAGCGGGGGGGGCCCCCTTCAATGAGCAGTTCTTC. Translated, it gives CASSLAGGAPFNEQFF.

This clonotype was detected a few times. In DNA, the CDR3 is TGTGCCACCAGTGTCCTGTCAGGTCCTAACACAGATACGCAGTATTTT. Protein product: CATSVLSGPNTDTQYF. The gene calls are TRBV24-1 and TRBJ2-3; no clear D gene. This CDR3 has 16 residues. Germline-derived CDR1 and CDR2 are KGHDR and SFDVKD. V lost 5 bases and J lost 2, with 16 bases in between.

This clonotype has only a few counts. The chain links TRBV7-9 to TRBJ2-5; D gene ambiguous. The CDR3 runs to 14 residues. CDR1 is SEHNR and CDR2 is FQNEAQ in the germline V gene (reference sequence). Trimming removed 2 bases at V and 3 bases at J, with 10 bases between. The CDR3, as DNA: TGTGCCAGCAGCTTAAGCCAGACCAAAGAGACCCAGTACTTC. The encoded protein is CASSLSQTKETQYF.

The genes are TRBV28 and TRBJ1-1, with D possibly TRBD1 on 5 matching bases. Trimming took off 10 bases at V and 9 bases at J, with 24 bases between the two ends. The CDR3 runs to 14 residues. Looked up from germline, CDR1 is MDHEN and CDR2 is SYDVKM. DNA of the CDR3: TGTGCCACCCGGCCCGACCGGGGCGGACTGCAAGCTTTCTTT. Translated: CATRPDRGGLQAFF. Full variable domain (rest looked up from reference TRBV28 and TRBJ1-1): DVKVTQSSRYLVKRTGEKVFLECVQDMDHENMFWYRQDPGLGLRLIYFSYDVKMKEKGDIPEGYSVSREKKERFSLILESASTNQTSMYLCATRPDRGGLQAFFGQGTRLTVV.

This clonotype was seen a few times. The chain is built from TRBV12-3 or TRBV12-4 and TRBJ1-4; D unclear. V lost 1 base and J lost 4, with 16 bases in between. This CDR3 region has 17 residues. The chain's CDR3 is CASSLELTGILNEKLFF. The CDR3 nucleotides are TGTGCCAGCAGTTTAGAGCTAACCGGGATACTTAATGAAAAACTGTTTTTT.

On this clonotype: Germline and junction disagree at one end, which may indicate a read error. The V gene is TRBV28, the J gene TRBJ1-4; D gene uncertain. From germline, CDR1 is MDHEN and CDR2 SYDVKM. There are 11 residues in the CDR3. In DNA, the CDR3 is TGTGCCAGCAGTTCAGACCTAGGCCTAATTTTT. This encodes CASSSDLGLIF.

This clonotype showed up just a few times. This sequence joins TRBV10-1 and TRBJ2-1, with D unresolved. V lost 3 bases, J lost 2 bases, and 14 bases lay in between. In germline, CDR1 is WNHNN, CDR2 SYGVQD (reference sequence). The CDR3 covers 16 residues. The chain's CDR3 is CASSDQAKDPYNEQFF. The CDR3 coding sequence is TGCGCCAGCAGTGATCAGGCCAAAGACCCCTACAATGAGCAGTTCTTC.

In its sample, this clonotype was seen a few times. The V call is TRBV7-4, the J call TRBJ1-5, with 8 bases lining up with TRBD1. CDR3 length equals 15 residues. J lost 5 bases, V lost 5 bases, and 8 bases had no gene match. Looked up from germline, CDR1 is SGHVT and CDR2 is SQSDAQ. The DNA of the CDR3 is TGTGCCAGCAGCGCCGGACAGGGTGGGGATCAGCCCCAGCATTTT. Protein product: CASSAGQGGDQPQHF. Full variable domain (missing parts from reference TRBV7-4 and TRBJ1-5): GAGVSQSPRYKVAKRGRDVALRCDSISGHVTLYWYRQTLGQGSEVLTYSQSDAQRDKSGRPSGRFSAERPERSVSTLKIQRTEQGDSAVYLCASSAGQGGDQPQHFGDGTRLSIL.

This clonotype has at least ten counts. The chain uses TRBV7-9 and TRBJ2-2; 8 bases fit TRBD1. CDR1 is SEHNR and CDR2 is FQNEAQ in the germline V gene (reference sequence). J lost 5 bases, V lost 7 bases, and 6 bases had no gene match. This CDR3 comprises 14 residues. Written as DNA, the CDR3 is TGTGCCAGCACATGGACAGGGAGTACCGGGGAGCTGTTTTTT. Translation gives CASTWTGSTGELFF.

This chain joins TRBV3-1 and TRBJ2-3; perhaps TRBD2 as D (6 bases). Trimming took off 6 bases at V and 1 base at J, with 23 bases between the two ends. This CDR3 comprises 18 residues. Per the germline V gene, CDR1 is LGHDT and CDR2 is YNNKEL (reference sequence). The CDR3 reads CASRHRDLPSGGTDTQYF. The CDR3 DNA follows: TGTGCCAGCAGGCACCGGGACCTCCCTTCGGGGGGCACAGATACGCAGTATTTT.

V usage is TRBV6-2 or TRBV6-3 and J usage is TRBJ1-1; TRBD1 matches 9 bases. The CDR3 extends over 13 amino acids. Germline V gene lookup returns CDR1 MNHEY and CDR2 SVGEGT. V lost 5 bases, J lost 7 bases, and 5 bases stayed unmatched. CDR3 nucleotides: TGTGCCAGCAGTCTCGGGACAGGGCTTGAAGCTTTCTTT. It is translated as CASSLGTGLEAFF.

The chain uses TRBV27 and TRBJ2-2; D gene uncertain. The ends were cut back, 3 bases at V and 2 bases at J, with 16 bases in the middle. The CDR3 consists of 17 residues. CDR1 and CDR2 (germline): MNHEY, SMNVEV (reference sequence). DNA of the CDR3: TGTGCCAGCAGTTTTTTGATTGCTGGAGTAAACACCGGGGAGCTGTTTTTT. It translates to CASSFLIAGVNTGELFF.

The table lists this clonotype with a few counts. J is TRBJ1-1 and V is TRBV7-8; no clear D gene. With 5 bases removed from V and 7 bases from J, the gap between germline ends came to 11 bases. There are 12 residues in the CDR3. Germline V CDR1 and CDR2: SGHVS, FQNEAQ. The chain's CDR3 is CASSPPRLEAFF. CDR3 bases: TGTGCCAGCAGCCCCCCCCGACTTGAAGCTTTCTTT.